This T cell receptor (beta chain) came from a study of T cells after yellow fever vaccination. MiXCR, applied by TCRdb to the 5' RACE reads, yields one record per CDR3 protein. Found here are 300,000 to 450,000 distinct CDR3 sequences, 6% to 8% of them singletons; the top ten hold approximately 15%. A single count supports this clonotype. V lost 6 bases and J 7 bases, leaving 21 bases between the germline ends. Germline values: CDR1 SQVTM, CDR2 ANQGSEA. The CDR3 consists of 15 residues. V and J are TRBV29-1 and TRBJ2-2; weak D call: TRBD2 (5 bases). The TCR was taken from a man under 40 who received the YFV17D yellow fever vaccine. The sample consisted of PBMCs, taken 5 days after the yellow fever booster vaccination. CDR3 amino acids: CSVGGGSSIGGELFF. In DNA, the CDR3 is TGCAGCGTCGGAGGTGGCTCCTCGATTGGCGGGGAGCTGTTTTTT.